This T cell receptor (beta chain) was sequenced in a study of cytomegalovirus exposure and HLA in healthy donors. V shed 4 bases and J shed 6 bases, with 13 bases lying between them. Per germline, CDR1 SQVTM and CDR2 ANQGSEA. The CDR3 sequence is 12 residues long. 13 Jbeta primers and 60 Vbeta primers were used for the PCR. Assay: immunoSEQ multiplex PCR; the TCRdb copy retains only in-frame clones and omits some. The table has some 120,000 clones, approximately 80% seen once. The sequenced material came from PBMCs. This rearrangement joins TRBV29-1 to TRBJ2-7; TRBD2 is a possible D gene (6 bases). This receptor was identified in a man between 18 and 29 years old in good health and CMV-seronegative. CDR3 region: CSVGPQGGEQYF. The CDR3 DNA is TGCAGCGTTGGGCCCCAGGGAGGCGAGCAGTACTTC.